The 6 T cell receptor beta chains below come from one sample, sequenced in a study of T cells in Graves' hyperthyroidism and ophthalmopathy. TCR beta CDR3 regions were amplified from RNA transcripts. Initially, a first-round RT-PCR of the TCR CDR3 employed the HTBI primer set. One entry per CDR3 protein results from TCRdb running MiXCR on the multiplex PCR reads. Of a few hundred thousand distinct CDR3 sequences listed, around 16% were seen once; the top ten hold about 3.5%. The sample consisted of blood. Source of these receptors: a woman aged 40 to 49 with Graves' ophthalmopathy.

This chain links TRBV28 with TRBJ1-3; no firm D call. Trimming took off 5 bases at V and 1 base at J, with 15 bases between the two ends. The CDR3 loop spans 16 amino acids. Per the germline V gene, CDR1 is MDHEN and CDR2 is SYDVKM. In nucleotides, the CDR3 is TGTGCCAGCAGTCCCCCCACGGGGAAGTCTGGAAACACCATATATTTT. Translation gives CASSPPTGKSGNTIYF. Using reference TRBV28 and TRBJ1-3 for the parts outside the CDR3, the full variable domain is DVKVTQSSRYLVKRTGEKVFLECVQDMDHENMFWYRQDPGLGLRLIYFSYDVKMKEKGDIPEGYSVSREKKERFSLILESASTNQTSMYLCASSPPTGKSGNTIYFGEGSWLTVV.

This clonotype was counted between two and nine times. V is TRBV20-1 and J is TRBJ2-7; no definite D call. Trimming stripped 1 base from V and 2 bases from J, with 12 bases between. CDR3 length equals 14 residues. Germline CDR1 is DFQATT and CDR2 is SNEGSKA (reference sequence). The chain's CDR3 is CSARGPQNPYEQYF. CDR3 nucleotides: TGCAGTGCTAGAGGGCCCCAGAATCCCTACGAGCAGTACTTC.

This clonotype showed up just a few times. One junction end does not reproduce the germline sequence, and a read error may be involved. The rearrangement uses TRBV7-2 and TRBJ1-2, with TRBD1 matching 7 bases. Germline V gene lookup returns CDR1 SGHTA and CDR2 FQGNSA. The CDR3 is 15 residues long. Written as DNA, the CDR3 is TGTGCCAGCAGCTTATTCGGGACAGCTAACTATGACTACACCTTC. Its translation: CASSLFGTANYDYTF.

This clonotype was recorded at least ten times. The rearrangement joins TRBV12-3 or TRBV12-4 to TRBJ2-1; D perhaps matches TRBD2 (7 bases). The CDR3 runs to 21 residues. Trimming removed 6 bases from V and 7 bases from J, with 37 bases in between. CDR3 DNA: TGTGCCAGCAGCTCATCGGGGGGCTTTCTCGGAGAGAGGGGGGCGGGGAATGAGCAGTTCTTC. Residues: CASSSSGGFLGERGAGNEQFF.

This clonotype was seen repeatedly, ten times or more. DNA of the CDR3: TGTGCCAGCAGCCCCCGGACGGTTTCTAATGAAAAACTGTTTTTT. Translation gives CASSPRTVSNEKLFF. This rearrangement joins TRBV3-1 to TRBJ1-4; D gene unclear. This CDR3 spans 15 amino acids. Germline V lookup: CDR1 LGHDT, CDR2 YNNKEL (reference sequence). V lost 4 bases and J 3 bases, leaving 12 bases between the germline ends.

This clonotype was counted a few times. The J gene is TRBJ1-3, the V gene TRBV7-2, with D possibly matching TRBD1 (6 bases). The V gene's germline CDR1 is SGHTA and CDR2 FQGNSA. V was trimmed by 2 bases and J by 0 bases, leaving 8 bases between them. CDR3 length: 15 amino acids. This chain's CDR3 is CASSLTGISGNTIYF. Here the CDR3 DNA reads TGTGCCAGCAGCTTAACAGGGATCTCTGGAAACACCATATATTTT.